This TCR beta chain was documented in a study of shared clonotypes between healthy human individuals. Background on the study: A couple of women and three men aged 18 to 49 served as donors. Study-wide results and caveats: Sample collection involved blood only; tissue repertoires are likely different. Naive subsets usually exceeded memory subsets in estimated richness. Non-shared clonotypes showed lower generation probabilities than clonotypes common to all four donors.

Terminally differentiated effector memory CD45RA+ cells were left out of the naive CD8 fraction, which was CD45RO-negative and positively selected for CCR7. The assay was immunoSEQ multiplex PCR, and TCRdb's table has in-frame clones only and misses some. The sample has about 680,000 clones, about 90% seen once. Regarding this clone: Its cognate antigen is unknown. The same CDR3 can be traced to other DNA sequences in this sample.

Sequenced: naive CD8+ T cells sorted from blood. The origin of this receptor is a man aged 25 to 40 in good health.

DNA for the CDR3: TGTGCCTGGACTGGGTCCGGGGAGCTGTTTTTT. This codes for CAWTGSGELFF. The chain has TRBV30 and TRBJ2-2; D is undetermined. CDR3 length equals 11 residues. CDR1 is GTSNPN, CDR2 SVGIG, per germline (reference sequence). The V gene lost 4 bases and the J gene lost 6 bases, with 6 bases spanning the gap.